Below are 2 T cell receptor beta chains sequenced from a single sample in a study of brain metastases from non-small cell lung cancer. Method: immunoSEQ multiplex PCR; TCRdb's copy keeps in-frame clones and lacks some. This sample has about 15,000 clones, with approximately 83% found just once. Material: primary lung tumor tissue. These receptors came from a donor at least 40 years old with non-small cell lung cancer.

V and J are TRBV6-5 and TRBJ1-1, with D possibly being TRBD1 (5 bases). The ends were cut back, 1 base at V and 3 bases at J, with 12 bases in the middle. From germline, CDR1 is MNHEY and CDR2 SVGAGI. This CDR3 has 15 amino acids. The CDR3 coding sequence is TGTGCCAGCAGTTACTATAGGCAGGGTTACACTGAAGCTTTCTTT. Residues: CASSYYRQGYTEAFF.

V gene TRBV7-9 combines with J gene TRBJ2-1; D unresolved. From germline, CDR1 is SEHNR and CDR2 FQNEAQ (reference sequence). V was clipped by 3 bases and J by 4 bases, with 4 bases between them. The CDR3 is made up of 12 amino acids. The CDR3 nucleotides are TGTGCCAGCAGCTTGAAATACAATGAGCAGTTCTTC. Encoded protein: CASSLKYNEQFF.